A selection of T cell receptor beta chains follows, all from one sample in a study of T cell responses to AZD1222 COVID-19 vaccine. The protocol was immunoSEQ multiplex PCR, while the TCRdb copy is restricted to in-frame clones and leaves out a portion. The table lists tens of thousands of clones, around 88% of them singletons. The sample here was peripheral blood, taken 28 days after the second AZD1222 dose. Receptors originate from an adult who received the AZD1222 COVID-19 vaccine. CDR3s include the opening cysteine and the closing phenylalanine or tryptophan. A D gene is named only where the DNA matches it firmly. Clone size is not always given. Where it is, it says once, few, many or a class for expanded clones.

NA	few	TRBV4-2	TRBJ2-7	CASSQGRGERSSYEQYF	TGTGCCAGCAGCCAAGGGAGGGGGGAACGCTCCTCCTACGAGCAGTACTTC
TRBD1	NA	TRBV28	TRBJ1-2	CASRRGPGGYTF	TGTGCCAGCAGGAGGGGGCCTGGTGGCTACACCTTC
NA	NA	TRBV19	TRBJ1-3	CASQKEAGNTIYF	TGTGCCAGTCAGAAGGAGGCGGGAAACACCATATATTTT
NA	NA	TRBV9	TRBJ1-2	CASSKAGLDGYTF	TGTGCCAGCAGCAAGGCAGGGTTGGATGGCTACACCTTC
TRBD1	NA	TRBV19	TRBJ1-1	CASFPDRGLTEAFF	TGTGCCAGTTTTCCGGACAGGGGGTTAACTGAAGCTTTCTTT
TRBD1	NA	TRBV10-3	TRBJ2-7	CAISPGTGYEQYF	TGTGCCATCAGCCCTGGGACAGGCTACGAGCAGTACTTC
NA	NA	TRBV4-3	TRBJ2-5	CASSQDGDLQETQYF	TGCGCCAGCAGCCAAGACGGAGACTTGCAAGAGACCCAGTACTTC
NA	NA	TRBV6-5	TRBJ2-7	CASSQGGEQYF	TGTGCCAGTTCTCAGGGAGGAGAGCAGTACTTC
NA	NA	TRBV5-1	TRBJ2-5	CASSRSPLASAQETQYF	TGCGCCAGCAGCCGAAGTCCCCTAGCGTCTGCTCAAGAGACCCAGTACTTC
NA	NA	TRBV29-1	TRBJ1-1	CTHTRGGTEAFF	TGCACCCATACACGGGGGGGGACTGAAGCTTTCTTT
NA	NA	TRBV11-2	TRBJ1-2	CASSTFSGWAYGYTF	TGTGCCAGCAGCACATTTTCAGGTTGGGCCTATGGCTACACCTTC
NA	NA	TRBV29-1	TRBJ1-1	CSVDPDTEAFF	TGCAGCGTTGACCCGGACACTGAAGCTTTCTTT
NA	NA	TRBV12-5	TRBJ2-5	CASGDKGYQETQYF	TGTGCTAGTGGCGACAAAGGGTACCAAGAGACCCAGTACTTC
NA	NA	TRBV9	TRBJ1-3	CASSVPERNTIYF	TGTGCCAGCAGCGTCCCGGAGAGAAACACCATATATTTT
TRBD2	NA	TRBV7-7	TRBJ2-1	CAVGGGAGEQFF	TGTGCTGTCGGCGGGGGGGCCGGAGAGCAGTTCTTC
TRBD2	NA	TRBV7-8	TRBJ2-1	CASSLSRTSFNEQFF	TGTGCCAGCAGCTTAAGTCGGACTAGTTTCAATGAGCAGTTCTTC
NA	once	TRBV27	TRBJ1-1	CASSLGEKGDRFF	TGTGCCAGCAGTTTGGGTGAAAAGGGGGATCGTTTCTTT
TRBD2	NA	TRBV5-6	TRBJ2-1	CASSSTGTSGRNEQFF	TGTGCCAGCAGCTCCACCGGGACTAGCGGGAGAAATGAGCAGTTCTTC
TRBD2	NA	TRBV18	TRBJ2-7	CASSPASGVLSYEQYF	TGTGCCAGCTCACCAGCCAGCGGGGTCCTTTCCTACGAGCAGTACTTC
TRBD1	NA	TRBV7-2	TRBJ2-2	CASTPERDRLNTGELFF	TGTGCCAGCACCCCCGAGAGGGACAGGCTGAACACCGGGGAGCTGTTTTTT
NA	NA	TRBV3-1/TRBV3-2	TRBJ1-1	CASSQVEHTEAFF	TGTGCCAGCAGCCAAGTCGAACACACTGAAGCTTTCTTT
NA	once	TRBV28	TRBJ1-2	CASSPGRFDGYTF	TGTGCCAGCAGTCCGGGACGGTTCGATGGCTACACCTTC
NA	NA	TRBV19	TRBJ1-1	CASTVGQTLGAFF	TGTGCCAGTACCGTCGGCCAAACTTTGGGAGCTTTCTTT
NA	NA	TRBV15	TRBJ2-5	CATSSAGWEETQYF	TGTGCCACCAGCTCCGCAGGGTGGGAAGAGACCCAGTACTTC
NA	once	TRBV6-2/TRBV6-3	TRBJ1-5	CASSYSYIGSTIYSNQPQHF	TGTGCCAGCAGTTACTCGTATATTGGCAGCACAATTTATAGCAATCAGCCCCAGCATTTT
NA	NA	TRBV4-3	TRBJ2-5	CASSRRPGAGGTQYF	TGCGCCAGCAGCCGCCGACCGGGTGCCGGGGGGACCCAGTACTTC
NA	NA	TRBV6-1	TRBJ1-2	CASSESRSYGYTF	TGTGCCAGCAGTGAATCAAGGTCCTATGGCTACACCTTC
TRBD2	NA	TRBV5-4	TRBJ2-5	CASSLRLGGEETQYF	TGTGCCAGCAGCTTGAGGTTGGGGGGGGAAGAGACCCAGTACTTC
NA	NA	TRBV5-5	TRBJ2-5	CASSLGGYQETQYF	TGTGCCAGCAGCTTGGGGGGGTACCAAGAGACCCAGTACTTC
TRBD1	NA	TRBV5-1	TRBJ2-2	CASSKRTGATNTGELFF	TGCGCCAGCAGCAAAAGGACAGGGGCAACGAACACCGGGGAGCTGTTTTTT
NA	NA	TRBV4-2	TRBJ2-3	CASSGTSTDTQYF	TGTGCCAGCAGCGGGACTAGCACAGATACGCAGTATTTT
NA	NA	TRBV4-3	TRBJ2-3	CASSQDGTSTQYF	TGCGCCAGCAGCCAAGATGGAACTAGCACGCAGTATTTT
TRBD1	NA	TRBV7-2	TRBJ2-7	CASSLLTGPVRGEQYF	TGTGCCAGCAGCTTGTTGACAGGGCCCGTTAGAGGTGAGCAGTACTTC
TRBD2	NA	TRBV19	TRBJ2-1	CASAPPRAAGGYYNEQFF	TGTGCCAGCGCACCCCCCCGGGCGGCGGGGGGCTACTACAATGAGCAGTTCTTC
NA	medium-sized	TRBV2	TRBJ2-3	CASYNYPTAPGGWVGWRTDTQYF	TGTGCCAGCTATAACTACCCAACAGCACCGGGGGGCTGGGTCGGGTGGCGGACGGATACGCAGTATTTT
NA	NA	TRBV2	TRBJ1-1	CASSDLQLVSEAFF	TGTGCCAGCAGTGATTTACAATTGGTCTCTGAAGCTTTCTTT
NA	NA	TRBV7-9	TRBJ1-5	CASTLGGDSNQPQHF	TGTGCCAGCACACTCGGGGGAGATAGCAATCAGCCCCAGCATTTT
NA	NA	TRBV5-4	TRBJ2-3	CASTGTASTDTQYF	TGTGCCAGCACCGGGACGGCGAGCACAGATACGCAGTATTTT
NA	NA	TRBV7-2	TRBJ1-5	CASSLTQLSNQPQHF	TGTGCCAGCAGCTTAACACAGTTAAGCAATCAGCCCCAGCATTTT
NA	NA	TRBV9	TRBJ2-5	CASSVGRSFGETQYF	TGTGCCAGCAGCGTAGGACGGTCTTTTGGAGAGACCCAGTACTTC
TRBD2	NA	TRBV7-2	TRBJ2-7	CASSPTSGGTYEQYF	TGTGCCAGCAGCCCGACTAGCGGGGGGACCTACGAGCAGTACTTC
NA	NA	TRBV7-2	TRBJ1-1	CASSPTNRVGDTEAFF	TGTGCCAGCAGCCCTACGAACAGGGTGGGGGACACTGAAGCTTTCTTT
NA	NA	TRBV7-2	TRBJ2-1	CASSDRRGRATYEQFF	TGTGCCAGCAGCGACCGGAGGGGCCGCGCGACATATGAGCAGTTCTTC
NA	NA	TRBV28	TRBJ1-3	CASSLQAISGNTIYF	TGTGCCAGCAGTTTACAGGCCATCTCTGGAAACACCATATATTTT
NA	NA	TRBV28	TRBJ1-6	CASSLGRSRGSPLHF	TGTGCCAGCAGTTTAGGGCGGTCACGAGGGTCACCCCTCCACTTT
TRBD1	NA	TRBV6-5	TRBJ1-6	CASSHPGQGGSPLHF	TGTGCCAGCAGTCACCCCGGACAGGGCGGATCACCCCTCCACTTT
NA	NA	TRBV5-8	TRBJ2-5	CASSILQETQYF	TGTGCCAGCAGCATCCTCCAAGAGACCCAGTACTTC
TRBD1	NA	TRBV6-4	TRBJ2-2	CASSDSFFQGASDTGELFF	TGTGCCAGCAGTGACTCCTTCTTCCAGGGGGCTTCGGACACCGGGGAGCTGTTTTTT
NA	NA	TRBV19	TRBJ1-1	CASIQGTYTEAFF	TGTGCCAGTATTCAGGGGACGTACACTGAAGCTTTCTTT
TRBD2	NA	TRBV4-2	TRBJ2-1	CASSQDFVSGAEQFF	TGTGCCAGCAGCCAAGATTTCGTTAGCGGGGCTGAGCAGTTCTTC
NA	NA	TRBV28	TRBJ1-4	CASSFWGGATNEKLFF	TGTGCCAGCAGTTTCTGGGGAGGTGCAACTAATGAAAAACTGTTTTTT